The 2 T cell receptor beta chains presented below share a single source sample, sequenced in a study of identical twins. MiXCR was run by TCRdb on the 5' RACE reads, yielding one entry per CDR3 protein. The sample has about 700,000 distinct CDR3 sequences; over 8.5% are singletons. These data are also associated with another study on yellow fever vaccine responses in identical twins.

Material for sequencing was PBMCs. The receptors were sampled from a woman between 18 and 29 years old in good health.

This clonotype occurred many times. V is TRBV5-1 and J is TRBJ1-1; 10 bases are shared with TRBD1. This CDR3 is built from 16 residues. Germline CDR1 reads SGHRS; CDR2 reads YFSETQ. V dropped 1 base and J dropped 2; count of bases not matched to a gene: 5. The CDR3, as DNA: TGCGCCAGCAGCTTGAGTCGACAGGGGGCCAACACTGAAGCTTTCTTT. Translated: CASSLSRQGANTEAFF. Variable domain in full (rest from reference TRBV5-1 and TRBJ1-1): KAGVTQTPRYLIKTRGQQVTLSCSPISGHRSVSWYQQTPGQGLQFLFEYFSETQRNKGNFPGRFSGRQFSNSRSEMNVSTLELGDSALYLCASSLSRQGANTEAFFGQGTRLTVV.

Only a few counts were recorded for this clonotype. For the CDR3, the DNA is TGCGCCAGCAGCGTACCTCGGGGCCTATACAATGAGCAGTTCTTC. This translates into CASSVPRGLYNEQFF. The chain recombines TRBV5-1 with TRBJ2-1; D is possibly TRBD1 or TRBD2 (5 bases each). Looked up from germline, CDR1 is SGHRS and CDR2 is YFSETQ. V shed 4 bases and J shed 4 bases, with 15 bases lying between them. There are 15 residues in the CDR3.